This T cell receptor beta chain was sequenced for a study of T-cell reconstitution after alpha-beta-depleted transplantation in children (dated by TCRdb to 2016 to 2017). A note on the overall study: Using TCR repertoire profiling, the study followed T-cell immune reconstitution in a quantitative way in children after TCRalphabeta/CD19-depleted allogeneic hematopoietic cell transplantation.

The library was generated by PCR. The sequencing machine was an Illumina HiSeq 2500. To normalize quantification of the TCRbeta repertoire, the TCR libraries were built with molecular barcoding that relied on unique molecular identifiers. In-frame beta chains were kept once TCRdb had trimmed the public reads at Q25 with fastp and called clones with MiXCR. Each entry is one CDR3 protein sequence, shown with its most common DNA and genes. This sample is represented by 140,000 or so distinct CDR3 sequences; 8.8% of them were singletons. The top ten constitute less than 20% of the sample. Sample treatment or condition, as interpreted from the label and publication: allogeneic hematopoietic cell transplantation with graft depleted of TCRalphabeta T cells and CD19 B cells. The transplant recipients were children given TCRalphabeta/CD19-depleted allogeneic hematopoietic cell grafts. Points the paper makes about the study in general: The frequencies of hyperexpanded clones fell over the following months, and after one year, T-cell counts and TCRbeta diversity were mostly attributed to newly produced T cells. The apparently early alphabetaT-cell count recovery about two months after transplant was reportedly dependent on only several hundred rapidly expanded clones derived from non-depleted graft cells. The high TCRbeta diversity at day 60 in some patients was ascribed to recipient T cells and intrathymic progenitors that had survived conditioning.

This clonotype was seen at least ten times. The antigen it binds to is not known. One base away there is no much larger clone; base qualities are not given. CDR1 and CDR2, looked up from the germline V gene, are SGHRS and YFSETQ. CDR3 length: 15 amino acids, cysteine to phenylalanine. The read is trimmed to its CDR3 DNA, 45 bases read in frame from base 1. V was cut back by 0 bases and J by 2 bases, leaving a gap of 10 bases between them. This receptor chain uses TRBV5-1 and TRBJ2-3; the D gene is possibly TRBD1 or TRBD2, with 6 bases matching each. This material consisted of PBMCs, mostly from graft donor cells, taken 180 days after TCRalphabeta/CD19-depleted stem cell transplant. The clonotype comes from a female patient aged 2 to 10 who had a stem cell transplant for congenital amegakaryocytic thrombocytopenia, so the T cells may come from the graft donor. In nucleotide form, the sequence is TGCGCCAGCAGCTTGGAGGGGGACTCCACAGATACGCAGTATTTT. Its translation reads: CASSLEGDSTDTQYF.